One T cell receptor beta chain is described in this entry. Its antigen is not identified. 60 Vbeta and 13 Jbeta primers were used in PCR. Measured with immunoSEQ multiplex PCR; TCRdb has only the in-frame clones, and not every one. Among around 110,000 clones, about 70% were seen once, and the ten largest hold roughly 0.82%. The V and J ends lost 7 bases and 2 bases respectively, with 11 bases between them. The CDR3 has 13 residues. Per the germline V gene, CDR1 is SGHAT and CDR2 is FQDESV (reference sequence). The sample originates from a study of cytomegalovirus exposure and HLA in healthy donors. It was healthy bone marrow donors who served as donors. Findings and caveats of the study: Most CMV-associated TCR beta chains appeared HLA-restricted in a later analysis.

Sequenced material: PBMCs. The chain has TRBV11-1 and TRBJ1-1; D might be TRBD1 (5 bases). This TCR derives from a woman aged 25 to 45 in good health and CMV-seronegative. The CDR3 loop reads CASTATANTEAFF. The CDR3 DNA reads as TGTGCCAGCACCGCGACAGCAAACACTGAAGCTTTCTTT.